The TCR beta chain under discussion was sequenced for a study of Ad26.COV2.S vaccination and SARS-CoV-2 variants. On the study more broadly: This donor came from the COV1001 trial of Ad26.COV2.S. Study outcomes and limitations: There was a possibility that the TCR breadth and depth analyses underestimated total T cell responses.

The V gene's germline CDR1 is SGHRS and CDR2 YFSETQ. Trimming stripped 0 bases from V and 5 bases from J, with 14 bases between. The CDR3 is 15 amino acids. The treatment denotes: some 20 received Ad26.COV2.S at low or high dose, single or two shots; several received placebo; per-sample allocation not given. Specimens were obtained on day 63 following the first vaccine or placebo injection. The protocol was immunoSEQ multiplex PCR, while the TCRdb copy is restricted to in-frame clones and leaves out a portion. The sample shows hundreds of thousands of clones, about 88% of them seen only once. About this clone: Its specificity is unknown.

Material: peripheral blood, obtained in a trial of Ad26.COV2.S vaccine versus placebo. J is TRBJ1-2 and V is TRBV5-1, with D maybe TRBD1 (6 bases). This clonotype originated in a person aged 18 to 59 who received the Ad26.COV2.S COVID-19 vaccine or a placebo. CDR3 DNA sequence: TGCGCCAGCAGCTTGGTGGGGGCAGGGCGGTATGGCTACACCTTC. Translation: CASSLVGAGRYGYTF. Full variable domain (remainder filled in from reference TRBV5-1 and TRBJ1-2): KAGVTQTPRYLIKTRGQQVTLSCSPISGHRSVSWYQQTPGQGLQFLFEYFSETQRNKGNFPGRFSGRQFSNSRSEMNVSTLELGDSALYLCASSLVGAGRYGYTFGSGTRLTVV.